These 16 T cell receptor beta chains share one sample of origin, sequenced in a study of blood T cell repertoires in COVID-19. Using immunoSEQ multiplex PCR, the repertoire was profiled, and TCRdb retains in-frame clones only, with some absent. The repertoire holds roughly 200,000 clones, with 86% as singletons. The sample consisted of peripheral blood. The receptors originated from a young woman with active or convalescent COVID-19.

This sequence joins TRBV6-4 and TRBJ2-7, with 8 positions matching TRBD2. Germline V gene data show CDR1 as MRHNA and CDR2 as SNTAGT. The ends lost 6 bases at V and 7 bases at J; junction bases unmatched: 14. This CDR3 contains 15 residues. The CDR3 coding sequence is TGTGCCAGCAGCCCGGGTCCGGGGGGGATTCGGGAGCAGTACTTC. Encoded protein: CASSPGPGGIREQYF.

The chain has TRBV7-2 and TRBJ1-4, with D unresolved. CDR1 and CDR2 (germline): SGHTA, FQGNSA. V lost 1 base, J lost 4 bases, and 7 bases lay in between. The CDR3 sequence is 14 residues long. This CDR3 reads CASSLGSVNEKLFF. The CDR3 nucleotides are TGTGCCAGCAGCTTAGGCTCAGTTAATGAAAAACTGTTTTTT. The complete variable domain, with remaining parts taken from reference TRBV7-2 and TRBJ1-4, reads GAGVSQSPSNKVTEKGKDVELRCDPISGHTALYWYRQSLGQGLEFLIYFQGNSAPDKSGLPSDRFSAERTGGSVSTLTIQRTQQEDSAVYLCASSLGSVNEKLFFGSGTQLSVL.

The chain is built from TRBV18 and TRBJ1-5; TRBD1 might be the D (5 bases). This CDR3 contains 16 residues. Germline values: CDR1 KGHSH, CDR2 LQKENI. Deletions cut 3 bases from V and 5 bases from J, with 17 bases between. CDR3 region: CASSPGEGSAYQPQHF. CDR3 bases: TGTGCCAGCTCACCCGGGGAGGGGTCGGCTTATCAGCCCCAGCATTTT.

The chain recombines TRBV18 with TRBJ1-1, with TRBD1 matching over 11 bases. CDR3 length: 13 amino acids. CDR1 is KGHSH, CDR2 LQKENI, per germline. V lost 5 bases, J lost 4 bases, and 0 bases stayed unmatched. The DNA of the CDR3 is TGTGCCAGCTCAGGGACAGGGGGCACTGAAGCTTTCTTT. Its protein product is CASSGTGGTEAFF.

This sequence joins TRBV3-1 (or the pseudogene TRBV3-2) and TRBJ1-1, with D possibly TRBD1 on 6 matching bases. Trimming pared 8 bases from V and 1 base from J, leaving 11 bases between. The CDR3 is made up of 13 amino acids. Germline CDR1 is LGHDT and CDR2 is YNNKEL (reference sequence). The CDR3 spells CASQVQGNTEAFF. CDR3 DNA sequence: TGTGCCAGCCAGGTACAGGGGAACACTGAAGCTTTCTTT.

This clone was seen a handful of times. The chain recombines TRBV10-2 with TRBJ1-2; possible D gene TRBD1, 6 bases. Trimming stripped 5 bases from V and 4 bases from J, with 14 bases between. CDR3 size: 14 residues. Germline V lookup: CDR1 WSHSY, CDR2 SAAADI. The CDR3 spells CASSRSDSLYGYTF. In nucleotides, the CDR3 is TGCGCCAGCAGTAGGTCGGACAGCCTCTATGGCTACACCTTC.

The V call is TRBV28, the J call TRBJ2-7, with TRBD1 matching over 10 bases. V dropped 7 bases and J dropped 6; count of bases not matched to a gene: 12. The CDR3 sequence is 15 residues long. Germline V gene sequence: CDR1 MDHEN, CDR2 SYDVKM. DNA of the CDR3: TGTGCCAGCAACGAAGCCGGGACAGGGGCCTTCGAGCAGTACTTC. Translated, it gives CASNEAGTGAFEQYF.

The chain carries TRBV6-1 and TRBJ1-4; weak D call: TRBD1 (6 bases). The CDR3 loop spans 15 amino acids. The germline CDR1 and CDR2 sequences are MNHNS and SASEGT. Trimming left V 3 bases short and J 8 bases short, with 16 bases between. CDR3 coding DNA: TGTGCCAGCAGTGACCCCACGGGGGGGCGGGAAAAACTGTTTTTT. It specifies CASSDPTGGREKLFF.

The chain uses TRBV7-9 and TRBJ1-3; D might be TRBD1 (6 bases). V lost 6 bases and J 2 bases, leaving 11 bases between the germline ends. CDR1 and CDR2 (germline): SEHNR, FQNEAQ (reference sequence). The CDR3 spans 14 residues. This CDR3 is CASRPGHAGNTIYF. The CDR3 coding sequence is TGTGCCAGCAGACCGGGACACGCTGGAAACACCATATATTTT.

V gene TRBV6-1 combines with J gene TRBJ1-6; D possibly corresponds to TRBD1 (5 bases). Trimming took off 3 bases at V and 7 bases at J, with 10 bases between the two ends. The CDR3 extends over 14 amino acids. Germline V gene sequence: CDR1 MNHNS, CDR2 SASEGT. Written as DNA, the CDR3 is TGTGCCAGCAGTGAGATCTACAGGAATTCACCCCTCCACTTT. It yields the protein CASSEIYRNSPLHF.

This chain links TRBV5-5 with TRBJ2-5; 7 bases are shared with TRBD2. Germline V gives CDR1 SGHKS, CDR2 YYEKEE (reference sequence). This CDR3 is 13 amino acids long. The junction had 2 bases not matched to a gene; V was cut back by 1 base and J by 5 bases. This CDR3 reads CASSLTAGETQYF. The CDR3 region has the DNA TGTGCCAGCAGCTTGACAGCGGGGGAGACCCAGTACTTC.

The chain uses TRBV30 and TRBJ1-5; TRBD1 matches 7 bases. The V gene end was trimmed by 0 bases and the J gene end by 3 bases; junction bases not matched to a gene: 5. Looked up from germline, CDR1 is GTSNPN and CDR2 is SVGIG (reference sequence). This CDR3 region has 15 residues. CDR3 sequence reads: CAWSVPGQHNQPQHF. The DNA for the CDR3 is TGTGCCTGGAGTGTACCGGGACAGCACAATCAGCCCCAGCATTTT. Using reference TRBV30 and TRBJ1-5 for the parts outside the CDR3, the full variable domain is SQTIHQWPATLVQPVGSPLSLECTVEGTSNPNLYWYRQAAGRGLQLLFYSVGIGQISSEVPQNLSASRPQDRQFILSSKKLLLSDSGFYLCAWSVPGQHNQPQHFGDGTRLSIL.

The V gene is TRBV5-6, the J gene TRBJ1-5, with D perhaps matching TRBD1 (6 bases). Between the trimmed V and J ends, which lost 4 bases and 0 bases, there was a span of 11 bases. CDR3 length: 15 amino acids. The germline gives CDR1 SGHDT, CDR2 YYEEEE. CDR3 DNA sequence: TGTGCCAGCAGCAGAAGGGGGAATAGCAATCAGCCCCAGCATTTT. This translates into CASSRRGNSNQPQHF.

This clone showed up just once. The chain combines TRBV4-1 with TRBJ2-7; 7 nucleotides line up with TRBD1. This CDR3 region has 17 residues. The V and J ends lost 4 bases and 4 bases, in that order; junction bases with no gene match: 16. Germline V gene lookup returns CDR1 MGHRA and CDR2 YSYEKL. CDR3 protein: CASSRPPTGKDRYEQYF. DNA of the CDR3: TGCGCCAGCAGCCGCCCCCCGACAGGGAAGGATCGGTACGAGCAGTACTTC.

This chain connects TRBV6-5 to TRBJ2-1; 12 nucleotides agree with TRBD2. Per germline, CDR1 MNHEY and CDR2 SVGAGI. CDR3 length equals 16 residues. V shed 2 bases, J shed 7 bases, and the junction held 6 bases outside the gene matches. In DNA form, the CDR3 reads TGTGCCAGCAGTTACCTTCTAGCGGGAGGGTCGAATGAGCAGTTCTTC. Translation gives CASSYLLAGGSNEQFF.

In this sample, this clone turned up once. CDR3 amino acids: CASSLGTDRPNQPQHF. Written as DNA, the CDR3 is TGTGCCAGCAGCCTCGGGACAGACCGCCCTAATCAGCCCCAGCATTTT. The chain is built from TRBV11-2 and TRBJ1-5; 7 nucleotides agree with TRBD1. Per germline, CDR1 SGHAT and CDR2 FQNNGV. Trimming removed 5 bases from V and 4 bases from J; junction bases left unmatched: 11. The CDR3 contains 16 residues.